The 21 T cell receptor beta chains listed next were all sequenced from one sample in a study of T-cell memory formation after mild COVID-19. Each CDR3 protein gets one entry after TCRdb re-called the 5' RACE reads with MiXCR. This repertoire shows 150,000 to 200,000 distinct CDR3 sequences, 20% to 25% found once; its top ten account for approximately 22%. Source material: PBMCs or a T cell subset sorted from them (not recorded which). Receptor source: an adult woman who had mild COVID-19 (a few samples of this study predate the infection). Cell type and time point are not known.

The chain employs TRBV7-9 and TRBJ2-5, with 10 positions matching TRBD2. Trimming cost V 0 bases and J 4 bases; bases outside gene matches: 8. CDR1 is SEHNR, CDR2 FQNEAQ, per germline (reference sequence). The CDR3 is made up of 17 amino acids. In DNA form, the CDR3 reads TGTGCCAGCAGCTTAGCTCCCCTAGCGGGAGCTGGAGAGACCCAGTACTTC. This codes for CASSLAPLAGAGETQYF.

This clonotype showed up just a few times. DNA for the CDR3: TGTGCCAGCAGCTTGGGACTAGCGGGTGGTGGATACTACAATGAGCAGTTCTTC. Translating gives CASSLGLAGGGYYNEQFF. This rearrangement joins TRBV11-2 to TRBJ2-1, with 12 positions matching TRBD2. J lost 3 bases, V lost 3 bases, and 9 bases had no gene match. Germline loops: CDR1 SGHAT, CDR2 FQNNGV. The CDR3 has 18 amino acids.

This clonotype has a count of ten or more. The rearrangement uses TRBV5-1 and TRBJ2-1; a weak D match, TRBD1 (6 bases). The ends were cut back, 3 bases at V and 4 bases at J, with 14 bases in the middle. The CDR3 is 15 residues long. Germline V lookup: CDR1 SGHRS, CDR2 YFSETQ. The CDR3 spells CASSSDPTGYNEQFF. CDR3 coding DNA: TGCGCCAGCAGCTCTGATCCCACAGGGTACAATGAGCAGTTCTTC.

J is TRBJ1-5 and V is TRBV24-1; D is perhaps TRBD1 (6 bases). Trimming cost V 7 bases and J 0 bases, with 21 bases left between them. Germline-derived CDR1 and CDR2 are KGHDR and SFDVKD. This CDR3 spans 18 amino acids. The CDR3 nucleotides read TGTGCCACCAGGGGGTTCAGGGGCGGACGGGATAGCAATCAGCCCCAGCATTTT. Protein sequence: CATRGFRGGRDSNQPQHF.

The rearrangement joins TRBV5-1 to TRBJ1-4; 12 bases match TRBD1. CDR1 and CDR2 (germline): SGHRS, YFSETQ. The CDR3 totals 15 residues. With 7 bases clipped from V and 3 bases from J, the junction kept 4 bases outside the gene matches. The CDR3: CASGGQGASNEKLFF. The CDR3 nucleotides are TGCGCCAGCGGGGGACAGGGGGCGTCTAATGAAAAACTGTTTTTT.

This clonotype was seen a few times. The J gene is TRBJ2-7, the V gene TRBV27, with 7 nucleotides matching TRBD1. Germline values: CDR1 MNHEY, CDR2 SMNVEV (reference sequence). This CDR3 region has 15 residues. Trimming cost V 8 bases and J 0 bases; bases outside gene matches: 10. The CDR3: CASRLGAGGSYEQYF. CDR3 in DNA: TGTGCCAGCCGCCTTGGGGCAGGGGGCTCCTACGAGCAGTACTTC.

V and J are TRBV7-2 and TRBJ2-3, with D perhaps matching TRBD2 (6 bases). The CDR3 loop spans 17 amino acids. Between the trimmed V and J ends, which lost 4 bases and 2 bases, there was a span of 19 bases. The germline V gene has CDR1 SGHTA and CDR2 FQGNSA. CDR3 bases: TGTGCCAGCAGCTCCGATCCCGGGGAGGCCCCCACAGATACGCAGTATTTT. This gives the protein CASSSDPGEAPTDTQYF. Full variable domain (remainder filled in from reference TRBV7-2 and TRBJ2-3): GAGVSQSPSNKVTEKGKDVELRCDPISGHTALYWYRQSLGQGLEFLIYFQGNSAPDKSGLPSDRFSAERTGGSVSTLTIQRTQQEDSAVYLCASSSDPGEAPTDTQYFGPGTRLTVL.

The chain is built from TRBV5-6 and TRBJ1-2; no definite D call. The CDR3 has 14 residues. The V gene's germline CDR1 is SGHDT and CDR2 YYEEEE. Deletions cut 4 bases from V and 2 bases from J, with 12 bases between. Here the CDR3 reads CASSHVHQNYGYTF. The CDR3 DNA reads TGTGCCAGCAGCCATGTCCATCAGAACTATGGCTACACCTTC.

The genes are TRBV9 and TRBJ2-3; no clear D gene. CDR1 and CDR2 (germline): SGDLS, YYNGEE. The CDR3 length is 15 residues. Between the trimmed V and J ends, which lost 0 bases and 5 bases, there was a span of 13 bases. The CDR3 is CASSVVGYAGDTQYF. The CDR3 nucleotides read TGTGCCAGCAGCGTAGTGGGGTATGCAGGAGATACGCAGTATTTT.

This sequence joins TRBV7-9 and TRBJ1-1, with no clear D. The CDR3 contains 11 residues. Trimming cost V 8 bases and J 0 bases, with 4 bases left between them. Germline CDR1 reads SEHNR; CDR2 reads FQNEAQ (reference sequence). CDR3 nucleotide sequence: TGTGCCAGCTTGGTGAACACTGAAGCTTTCTTT. Protein product: CASLVNTEAFF.

This chain uses TRBV7-9 with TRBJ2-1; D is ambiguous. Germline CDR1 SEHNR, CDR2 FQNEAQ (reference sequence). This CDR3 spans 15 amino acids. V shed 2 bases and J shed 8 bases, with 16 bases lying between them. CDR3 protein: CASSLRAGGPDEQFF. Here the CDR3 DNA reads TGTGCCAGCAGCTTACGCGCAGGTGGGCCCGATGAGCAGTTCTTC.

This clonotype was observed many times. V usage is TRBV6-1 and J usage is TRBJ1-5; 8 positions agree with TRBD1. V gave up 6 bases and J gave up 2 bases; unmatched junction bases: 9. From germline, CDR1 is MNHNS and CDR2 SASEGT. This CDR3 contains 16 residues. The CDR3 coding sequence is TGTGCCAGCAGCATTCAGGGGGCTGGGGGCAATCAGCCCCAGCATTTT. It yields the protein CASSIQGAGGNQPQHF.

V gene TRBV10-3 combines with J gene TRBJ1-4; no reliable D call. V was cut by 2 bases and J by 4 bases, with 5 bases left in between. This CDR3 region has 13 residues. Germline V gene sequence: CDR1 ENHRY, CDR2 SYGVKD. The CDR3 loop is CAISEDNNEKLFF. DNA of the CDR3: TGTGCCATCAGTGAGGACAATAATGAAAAACTGTTTTTT.

The rearrangement uses TRBV5-1 and TRBJ2-1; tentative D call: TRBD2 (5 bases). This CDR3 comprises 14 residues. Trimming stripped 2 bases from V and 6 bases from J, with 12 bases between. The germline CDR1 and CDR2 sequences are SGHRS and YFSETQ. In DNA form, the CDR3 reads TGCGCCAGCAGCTTCGCTAGCCTCTCCAATGAGCAGTTCTTC. This sequence encodes CASSFASLSNEQFF.

V gene TRBV9 combines with J gene TRBJ1-2; tentative D call: TRBD1 (6 bases). The length of the CDR3 is 17 residues. Germline-derived CDR1 and CDR2 are SGDLS and YYNGEE. V was pared by 0 bases and J by 0 bases, with 15 bases between. The CDR3 sequence: CASSVGLQGQANYGYTF. In nucleotides, the CDR3 is TGTGCCAGCAGCGTAGGACTGCAGGGGCAGGCTAACTATGGCTACACCTTC.

This clonotype was detected only once. The rearrangement uses TRBV10-3 and TRBJ1-5; tentative D call: TRBD1 (5 bases). The V end lost 1 base, the J end lost 11 bases, and 18 bases lay between the germline ends. The germline gives CDR1 ENHRY, CDR2 SYGVKD. CDR3 length: 15 residues. The CDR3 sequence: CAISEFYWAGTAQHF. CDR3 DNA: TGTGCCATCAGTGAGTTCTACTGGGCAGGGACGGCCCAGCATTTT.

This clonotype was observed a handful of times. This sequence joins TRBV5-1 and TRBJ1-5; D is undetermined. Per germline, CDR1 SGHRS and CDR2 YFSETQ. This CDR3 comprises 14 residues. Trimming pared 4 bases from V and 11 bases from J, leaving 19 bases between. The CDR3: CASSLYEGTTAQHF. CDR3 nucleotide sequence: TGCGCCAGCAGCCTTTACGAGGGCACAACGGCCCAGCATTTT.

This clonotype was counted once. V gene TRBV20-1 combines with J gene TRBJ1-6, with a possible D match to TRBD1 (5 bases). The germline V gene encodes CDR1 DFQATT and CDR2 SNEGSKA (reference sequence). This CDR3 region has 16 residues. The V and J ends lost 0 bases and 7 bases respectively, with 16 bases between them. CDR3 in amino acids: CSARDSEGLGNSPLHF. In DNA form, the CDR3 reads TGCAGTGCTAGAGACTCTGAGGGGTTGGGAAATTCACCCCTCCACTTT.

This clonotype was seen a handful of times. The chain carries TRBV7-9 and TRBJ2-1; 13 bases are a match to TRBD2. The CDR3 spans 19 residues. V lost 3 bases to trimming and J lost 0 bases; unmatched junction nucleotides: 8. The germline V gene encodes CDR1 SEHNR and CDR2 FQNEAQ (reference sequence). Here the CDR3 DNA reads TGTGCCAGCAGCTTGGTTGGGACTAGCGGGAAGAGCTCCTACAATGAGCAGTTCTTC. It is translated as CASSLVGTSGKSSYNEQFF. The whole variable domain, filled in from reference TRBV7-9 and TRBJ2-1, reads DTGVSQNPRHKITKRGQNVTFRCDPISEHNRLYWYRQTLGQGPEFLTYFQNEAQLEKSRLLSDRFSAERPKGSFSTLEIQRTEQGDSAMYLCASSLVGTSGKSSYNEQFFGPGTRLTVL.

About this clonotype: Germline and junction disagree at one end, which may indicate a read error. The CDR3 reads CASSNRDFEEFF. In nucleotides, the CDR3 is TGTGCCAGCAGCAACCGGGACTTTGAGGAGTTCTTC. The rearrangement links TRBV7-9 to TRBJ2-1; D is possibly TRBD2 (6 bases). There are 12 residues in the CDR3. Germline loops: CDR1 SEHNR, CDR2 FQNEAQ (reference sequence). The whole variable domain, remainder taken from reference TRBV7-9 and TRBJ2-1, is DTGVSQNPRHKITKRGQNVTFRCDPISEHNRLYWYRQTLGQGPEFLTYFQNEAQLEKSRLLSDRFSAERPKGSFSTLEIQRTEQGDSAMYLCASSNRDFEEFFGPGTRLTVL.

The chain employs TRBV3-1 and TRBJ2-1; D remains ambiguous. The CDR3 contains 12 residues. Germline V CDR1 and CDR2: LGHDT, YNNKEL (reference sequence). Deletions cut 3 bases from V and 7 bases from J, with 7 bases between. CDR3 nucleotide sequence: TGTGCCAGCAGCCACGTGGTAAATGAGCAGTTCTTC. It codes for CASSHVVNEQFF.